These 10 T cell receptor beta chains were sequenced from one sample in a study of T cells after yellow fever vaccination. TCRdb ran MiXCR on the 5' RACE reads and lists one entry per CDR3 protein. Of approximately 450,000 distinct CDR3 sequences in the sample, roughly a sixth were seen once. The sequencing here drew on PBMCs, taken before the yellow fever booster vaccination. The receptors derive from a man between 18 and 35 years old who received the YFV17D yellow fever vaccine.

The CDR3 DNA sequence: TGCGCCAGCAACTCTAGCGGGCAGGGAGATACGCAGTATTTT. It encodes CASNSSGQGDTQYF. The V call is TRBV23-1, the J call TRBJ2-3; 8 bases map to TRBD2. TRBV23-1 is annotated as an ORF whose role is uncertain. The CDR3 has 14 amino acids. With 7 bases clipped from V and 5 bases from J, the junction kept 8 bases outside the gene matches.

This clonotype turned up a few times. The chain is built from TRBV5-6 and TRBJ2-7; unclear D gene. Germline V CDR1 and CDR2: SGHDT, YYEEEE. This CDR3 is 16 amino acids long. V was pared by 9 bases and J by 2 bases, with 24 bases between. The CDR3 DNA sequence: TGTGCCATTAATATGGGTGTAGGTTGGCGGCCCTACGAGCAGTACGTC. This sequence encodes CAINMGVGWRPYEQYV.

The genes are TRBV6-5 and TRBJ2-5; D is ambiguous. V was cut by 3 bases and J by 0 bases, with 11 bases left in between. Germline CDR1 MNHEY, CDR2 SVGAGI. This CDR3 is 15 amino acids long. The CDR3, as DNA: TGTGCCAGCAGTTATTACTCGGCGTACCAAGAGACCCAGTACTTC. It yields the protein CASSYYSAYQETQYF.

This clonotype occurred a few times. The chain joins TRBV21-1 to TRBJ2-2; whether TRBD2, the table's D call, matches the DNA was not checked. TRBV21-1 is an annotated pseudogene. This CDR3 has 12 amino acids. The CDR3 coding sequence is TGTGCCAGCAGGGAGGGCACCGGGGAGCTGTTTTTT. Residues: CASREGTGELFF.

V is TRBV7-2 and J is TRBJ1-3; unclear D gene. The V end lost 5 bases, the J end lost 0 bases, and 8 bases lay between the germline ends. Germline V gene data show CDR1 as SGHTA and CDR2 as FQGNSA. This CDR3 has 14 residues. In nucleotides, the CDR3 is TGTGCCAGCAGCCCGGCCCACTCTGGAAACACCATATATTTT. This encodes CASSPAHSGNTIYF.

The chain combines TRBV6-2 or TRBV6-3 with TRBJ1-1; 7 bases are shared with TRBD1. Trimming at V came to 6 bases and at J to 6 bases, leaving 10 bases not matched to a gene. The germline CDR1 and CDR2 sequences are MNHEY and SVGEGT. The CDR3 is made up of 14 amino acids. CDR3 sequence: CASSTERTGSEAFF. The CDR3 nucleotides read TGTGCCAGCAGCACTGAAAGGACAGGCTCTGAAGCTTTCTTT.

The chain uses TRBV29-1 and TRBJ2-3; D call uncertain. The CDR3 is 15 residues long. Between the trimmed V and J ends, which lost 1 base and 1 base, there was a span of 12 bases. Germline CDR1 SQVTM, CDR2 ANQGSEA. This CDR3 is CSVEALPGGTDTQYF. For the CDR3, the DNA is TGCAGCGTTGAAGCCCTCCCAGGAGGCACAGATACGCAGTATTTT.

The chain combines TRBV7-9 with TRBJ1-1; D not certain. The V end was cut by 5 bases, the J end by 5 bases, with 6 bases between. Germline values: CDR1 SEHNR, CDR2 FQNEAQ (reference sequence). The length of the CDR3 is 11 residues. The DNA for the CDR3 is TGTGCCAGCAGCGAAAGGACTGAAGCTTTCTTT. It yields the protein CASSERTEAFF.

This chain links TRBV11-2 with TRBJ2-1; possible D gene TRBD1, 6 bases. This CDR3 contains 13 residues. V lost 5 bases and J lost 16, with 21 bases in between. The germline V gene encodes CDR1 SGHAT and CDR2 FQNNGV. The CDR3 sequence is CASSPWGVTGSFF. The CDR3 coding sequence is TGTGCCAGCAGCCCGTGGGGAGTCACAGGGAGCTTCTTC.

This clonotype was seen a few times. This chain uses TRBV7-2 with TRBJ2-3, with D tentatively TRBD1 (5 bases). The germline CDR1 and CDR2 sequences are SGHTA and FQGNSA. The V end lost 5 bases, the J end lost 6 bases, and 15 bases lay between the germline ends. CDR3 length: 14 amino acids. CDR3 residues: CASSPPGAGDTQYF. The CDR3 nucleotides read TGTGCCAGCAGCCCTCCTGGGGCCGGGGATACGCAGTATTTT. Combining the CDR3 with reference TRBV7-2 and TRBJ2-3 gives the whole variable domain GAGVSQSPSNKVTEKGKDVELRCDPISGHTALYWYRQSLGQGLEFLIYFQGNSAPDKSGLPSDRFSAERTGGSVSTLTIQRTQQEDSAVYLCASSPPGAGDTQYFGPGTRLTVL.